The T cell receptor (beta chain) under discussion was sequenced for a study of identical twins (dated by TCRdb to about 2016). About the full investigation: To test whether fetal clonotypes persist, the study used deep sequencing on TCR alpha and beta repertoires from monozygotic twins, unrelated adults of various ages, and cord blood. To rule out contamination, the twin experiments were replicated at different times with different library preparation protocols.

The trim is 0 bases for V and 4 bases for J, with a gap of 13 bases between the germline ends. From a lookup of the germline V gene (reference sequence), CDR1 and CDR2 are LNHNV and YYDKDF. The CDR3, cysteine through phenylalanine, is 16 amino acids long. Only CDR3 DNA remains: 48 bases, in frame from the first base. Broader findings and caveats from the paper: Abundant cord blood beta clonotypes carried fewer insertions; young adult naive repertoires showed a weaker similar trend, while memory repertoires showed none. Because the same donors could not be followed over many years, conclusions were based on cross-sectional statistical analysis. Invariant T cells such as MAIT and iNKT could partly confound zero-insertion analyses, although diverse VJ usage argued against such confounding for most clonotypes. Out-of-frame TCR alpha sharing in monozygotic twins was systematically underestimated by recombination models, whereas sharing between unrelated individuals was in agreement with the recombination models. A weaker excess of twin sharing was found in beta out-of-frame sequences because the signal-to-noise ratio was lowered by fewer shared sequences. Compared with coincidental sharing between unrelated individuals, out-of-frame TCR alpha sequences shared between twins had an excess of sequences with low generation probability.

Library preparation was by 5' RACE. Reads for this sample came from an Illumina HiSeq 2000. Template switching added a universal primer binding site, and the final cDNA carried a unique molecular identifier that allowed TCR cDNA molecules to be counted accurately. First-strand cDNA for TCR alpha and beta chains was synthesized from specific primers in the conserved constant-segment region. To control for contamination, every cDNA library carried two barcodes: a SMART-Mk sample barcode plus Illumina barcodes. TruSeq adapter sequences along with Illumina sample barcodes were introduced in two successive PCR steps. TCR alpha and beta cDNA libraries were sequenced on the Illumina HiSeq platform with custom primers. The source study handled its data this way. MiGEC was used to process raw reads and extract unique molecular identifiers, and MiXCR was used to find CDR3 positions. Recombination models were inferred per individual with the repgenHMM and IGoR tools using an EM algorithm. Shared clonotypes were analyzed with the tcR package in R, and sharing was normalized by the product of cloneset sizes. To study raw recombination free of thymic and clonal selection effects, out-of-frame nonproductive sequences were analyzed. TCRdb reran the public reads through fastp at Q25 and MiXCR, keeping productive beta chains. Entries that share a CDR3 protein sequence are merged under the most common genes and DNA. None of the V and J calls come from the authors' own analysis; TCRdb made them. The sample table records approximately 500,000 distinct CDR3 sequences; roughly 15% of these occur just once. The ten biggest clones cover 0.44% of the sample.

Every donor in the study was a healthy Caucasian. Three pairs of female monozygotic twins, all aged about 18 to 29 years, made up the twin cohort. CD4+ and CD8+ T cell populations were isolated with positive isolation kits from Invitrogen. This clonotype was seen many times. The antigen it binds to is not known. Base quality data are lacking; no much larger clone is found one base away. These same data were also listed under a study on yellow fever vaccine responses in identical twins. The second study's paper adds: The authors reported that the T cell response to vaccination in identical twins appeared partly convergent and partly personalized. In identical twins, the study followed T cell clones that responded to the vaccine with precision.

The source of this sequence is a woman aged 18-35 years in good health. Recombination linked TRBV15 to TRBJ2-1; TRBD2 is a weak D gene call, 6 bases matching. Sequencing was done on a sample of CD4+ T cells sorted from blood. For the CDR3, the sequence is CATSRDIGDLYNEQFF. Read as DNA, the sequence is TGTGCCACCAGCAGAGATATAGGGGACTTATACAATGAGCAGTTCTTC.